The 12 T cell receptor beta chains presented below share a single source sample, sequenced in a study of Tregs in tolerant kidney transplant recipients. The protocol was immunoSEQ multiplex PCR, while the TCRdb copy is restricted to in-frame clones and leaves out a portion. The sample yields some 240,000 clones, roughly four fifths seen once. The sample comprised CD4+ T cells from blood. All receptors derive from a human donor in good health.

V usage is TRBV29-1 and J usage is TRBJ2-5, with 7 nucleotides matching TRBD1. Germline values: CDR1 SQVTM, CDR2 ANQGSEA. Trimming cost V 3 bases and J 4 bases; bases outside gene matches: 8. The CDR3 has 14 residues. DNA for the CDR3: TGCAGCGTTGACCCGACAGGGATTGGAGAGACCCAGTACTTC. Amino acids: CSVDPTGIGETQYF.

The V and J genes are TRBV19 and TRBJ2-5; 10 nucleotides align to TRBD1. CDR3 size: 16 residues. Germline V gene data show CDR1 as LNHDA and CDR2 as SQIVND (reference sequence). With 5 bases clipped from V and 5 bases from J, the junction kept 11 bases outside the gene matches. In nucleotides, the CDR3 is TGTGCCAGTAGTTTTCTTACGGGACAGGGGATCGAGACCCAGTACTTC. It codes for CASSFLTGQGIETQYF.

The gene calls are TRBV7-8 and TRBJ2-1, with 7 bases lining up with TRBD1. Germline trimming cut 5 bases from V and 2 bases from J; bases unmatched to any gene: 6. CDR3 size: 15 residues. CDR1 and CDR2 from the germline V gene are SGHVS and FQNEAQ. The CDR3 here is CASSRPRGTYNEQFF. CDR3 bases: TGTGCCAGCAGCCGGCCCAGGGGGACCTACAATGAGCAGTTCTTC.

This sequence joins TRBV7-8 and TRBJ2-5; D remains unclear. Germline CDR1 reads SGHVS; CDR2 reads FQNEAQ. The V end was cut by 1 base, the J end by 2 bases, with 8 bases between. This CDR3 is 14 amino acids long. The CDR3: CASSLGGSQETQYF. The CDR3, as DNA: TGTGCCAGCAGCTTAGGAGGCAGTCAAGAGACCCAGTACTTC.

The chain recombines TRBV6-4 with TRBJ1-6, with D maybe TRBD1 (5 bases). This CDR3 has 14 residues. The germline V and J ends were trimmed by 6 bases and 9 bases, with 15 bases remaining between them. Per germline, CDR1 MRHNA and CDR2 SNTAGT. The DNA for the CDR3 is TGTGCCAGCAGCGCAGGAGGGGAGCGTTCACCCCTCCACTTT. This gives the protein CASSAGGERSPLHF.

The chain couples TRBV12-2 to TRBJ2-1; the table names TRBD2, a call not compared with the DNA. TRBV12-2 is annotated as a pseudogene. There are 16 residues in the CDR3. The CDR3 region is CASRLAMADSYNEQFF. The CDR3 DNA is TGTGCAAGTCGCTTAGCGATGGCGGATTCCTACAATGAGCAGTTCTTC.

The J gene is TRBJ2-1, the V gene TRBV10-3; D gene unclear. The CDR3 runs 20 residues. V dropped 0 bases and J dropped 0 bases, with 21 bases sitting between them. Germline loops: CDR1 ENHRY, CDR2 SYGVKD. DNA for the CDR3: TGTGCCATCAGTGAGTCGTTTATCGTGGTAGGCACCAGCTCCTACAATGAGCAGTTCTTC. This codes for CAISESFIVVGTSSYNEQFF.

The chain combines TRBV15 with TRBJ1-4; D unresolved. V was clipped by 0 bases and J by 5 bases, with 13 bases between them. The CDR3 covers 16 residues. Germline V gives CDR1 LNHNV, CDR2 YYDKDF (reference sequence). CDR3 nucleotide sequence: TGTGCCACCAGCAGAGATTTAGGACGGGGAAATGAAAAACTGTTTTTT. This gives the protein CATSRDLGRGNEKLFF.

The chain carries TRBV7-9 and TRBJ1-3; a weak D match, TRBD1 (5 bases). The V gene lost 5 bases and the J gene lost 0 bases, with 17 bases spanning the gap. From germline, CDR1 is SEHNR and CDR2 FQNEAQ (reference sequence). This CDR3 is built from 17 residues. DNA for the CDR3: TGTGCCAGCAGCCCGAGAGCGGGACGAAGCTCTGGAAACACCATATATTTT. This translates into CASSPRAGRSSGNTIYF.

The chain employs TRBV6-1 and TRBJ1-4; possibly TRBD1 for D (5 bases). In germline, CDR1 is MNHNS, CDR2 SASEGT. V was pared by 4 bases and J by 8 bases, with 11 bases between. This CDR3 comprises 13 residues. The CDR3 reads CASSAAPGEKLFF. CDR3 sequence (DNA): TGTGCCAGCAGTGCCGCCCCAGGGGAAAAACTGTTTTTT.

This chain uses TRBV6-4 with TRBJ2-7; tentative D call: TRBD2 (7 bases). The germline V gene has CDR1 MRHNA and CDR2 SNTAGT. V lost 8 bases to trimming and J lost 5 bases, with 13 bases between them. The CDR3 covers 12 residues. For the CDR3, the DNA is TGTGCCAGCGGGGGGGCCAAGAACGAGCAGTACTTC. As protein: CASGGAKNEQYF.

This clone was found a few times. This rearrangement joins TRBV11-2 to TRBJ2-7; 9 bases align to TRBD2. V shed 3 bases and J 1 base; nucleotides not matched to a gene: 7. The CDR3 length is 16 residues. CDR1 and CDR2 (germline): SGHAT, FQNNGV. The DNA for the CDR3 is TGTGCCAGCAGCTTCGGGATAGCGGGAGATTCCTACGAGCAGTACTTC. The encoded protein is CASSFGIAGDSYEQYF. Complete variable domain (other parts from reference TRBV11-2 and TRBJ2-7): EAGVAQSPRYKIIEKRQSVAFWCNPISGHATLYWYQQILGQGPKLLIQFQNNGVVDDSQLPKDRFSAERLKGVDSTLKIQPAKLEDSAVYLCASSFGIAGDSYEQYFGPGTRLTVT.